The next 11 T cell receptor beta chains were all read from a single sample in a study of CD8 T cells in Susac syndrome. Reverse transcription of 0.5 to 1 ug RNA used random hexamers. TCRdb re-called the immunoSEQ multiplex PCR reads through MiXCR, storing one row per CDR3 protein. The table records 130,000 to 150,000 distinct CDR3 sequences, approximately 94% of them present only once. Input material: CD4+ T cells from PBMCs. The receptor source for this set is a human donor in good health.

The V and J genes are TRBV5-1 and TRBJ2-5; 9 bases are shared with TRBD1. Germline-derived CDR1 and CDR2 are SGHRS and YFSETQ. The trim removed 1 base at V and 3 bases at J, leaving 4 bases unmatched. This CDR3 is 15 amino acids long. CDR3: CASSLTGTGKETQYF. The CDR3 DNA sequence: TGCGCCAGCAGCTTGACCGGGACAGGGAAAGAGACCCAGTACTTC. The complete variable domain, with remaining parts taken from reference TRBV5-1 and TRBJ2-5, reads KAGVTQTPRYLIKTRGQQVTLSCSPISGHRSVSWYQQTPGQGLQFLFEYFSETQRNKGNFPGRFSGRQFSNSRSEMNVSTLELGDSALYLCASSLTGTGKETQYFGPGTRLLVL.

The J gene is TRBJ2-4, the V gene TRBV23-1; D is perhaps TRBD2 (5 bases). TRBV23-1 is an open reading frame, and its role is uncertain. The V end lost 6 bases, the J end lost 0 bases, and 18 bases lay between the germline ends. CDR3 size: 17 residues. The CDR3 region has the DNA TGCGCCAGCAGCCTGGGGAGTCATTGGAAAGCCAAAAACATTCAGTACTTC. This gives the protein CASSLGSHWKAKNIQYF.

The rearrangement joins TRBV5-1 to TRBJ2-1; 10 bases agree with TRBD2. Germline values: CDR1 SGHRS, CDR2 YFSETQ. The length of the CDR3 is 15 residues. V dropped 0 bases and J dropped 8; count of bases not matched to a gene: 5. The CDR3 nucleotides read TGCGCCAGCAGCTTGGGTCTAGCGGGAGTCGATGAGCAGTTCTTC. Translation gives CASSLGLAGVDEQFF. Supplemented by reference TRBV5-1 and TRBJ2-1, the full variable domain reads KAGVTQTPRYLIKTRGQQVTLSCSPISGHRSVSWYQQTPGQGLQFLFEYFSETQRNKGNFPGRFSGRQFSNSRSEMNVSTLELGDSALYLCASSLGLAGVDEQFFGPGTRLTVL.

This clonotype showed up just once. The J gene is TRBJ1-5, the V gene TRBV20-1, with D possibly being TRBD1 (6 bases). The CDR3 has 15 amino acids. Germline assignment: CDR1 DFQATT and CDR2 SNEGSKA (reference sequence). The V gene lost 1 base and the J gene lost 0 bases, with 10 bases spanning the gap. The DNA for the CDR3 is TGCAGTGCTAGAGGGACAGTTTATAGCAATCAGCCCCAGCATTTT. Encoded protein: CSARGTVYSNQPQHF.

This rearrangement joins TRBV29-1 to TRBJ2-1; D ambiguous. Germline lookup yields CDR1 SQVTM and CDR2 ANQGSEA. This CDR3 contains 11 residues. V lost 4 bases and J lost 5, with 6 bases in between. For the CDR3, the DNA is TGCAGCGTTGGTCGGGACAATGAGCAGTTCTTC. This gives the protein CSVGRDNEQFF.

The V gene is TRBV29-1, the J gene TRBJ2-1; 8 bases are a match to TRBD2. Germline values: CDR1 SQVTM, CDR2 ANQGSEA. CDR3 length equals 14 residues. J was trimmed by 9 bases and V by 6 bases; bases with no gene match: 13. The CDR3 is CSVRGGLDSGEQFF. CDR3 sequence (DNA): TGCAGCGTACGTGGGGGACTAGACTCGGGTGAGCAGTTCTTC.

The V and J genes are TRBV3-1 and TRBJ2-1; D is tentatively TRBD1 or TRBD2 (5 bases each). V dropped 2 bases and J dropped 5 bases, with 13 bases sitting between them. Germline loops: CDR1 LGHDT, CDR2 YNNKEL (reference sequence). The CDR3 sequence is 15 residues long. The DNA of the CDR3 is TGTGCCAGCAGCCAAAGAGGGGATCCCCACAATGAGCAGTTCTTC. Amino acids: CASSQRGDPHNEQFF.

The chain couples TRBV5-1 to TRBJ2-7; TRBD2 matches at 7 bases. Losses at the gene ends were 5 bases for V and 1 base for J; bases not matched to a gene: 12. The CDR3 is made up of 16 amino acids. Germline V CDR1 and CDR2: SGHRS, YFSETQ. The chain's CDR3 is CASSYAGTTISYEQYF. CDR3 DNA: TGCGCCAGCAGTTATGCCGGGACTACAATTTCCTACGAGCAGTACTTC.

The rearrangement links TRBV30 to TRBJ2-2; 7 bases are shared with TRBD2. CDR1 is GTSNPN, CDR2 SVGIG, per germline (reference sequence). Trimming took 0 bases from V and 0 from J; bases not matched to a gene: 4. The CDR3 sequence is 16 residues long. The DNA for the CDR3 is TGTGCCTGGAGTGTTAAAGGGACTACGAACACCGGGGAGCTGTTTTTT. Its protein is CAWSVKGTTNTGELFF.

This sequence joins TRBV28 and TRBJ2-1, with D possibly TRBD2 on 6 matching bases. CDR1 MDHEN and CDR2 SYDVKM come from the germline V gene. CDR3 size: 15 residues. The CDR3 protein is CMTRGFRSSYNEQFF. DNA for the CDR3: TGTATGACTAGAGGGTTCCGTAGCTCCTACAATGAGCAGTTCTTC.

The chain recombines TRBV5-1 with TRBJ2-2; 7 bases are a match to TRBD2. Germline V gives CDR1 SGHRS, CDR2 YFSETQ. V trimming: 4 bases; J trimming: 5 bases; junction bases outside the gene matches: 5. The CDR3 loop spans 14 amino acids. CDR3 sequence (DNA): TGCGCCAGCAGCCCTGGGAGGGGAACCGGGGAGCTGTTTTTT. Protein: CASSPGRGTGELFF.